The rows below give T cell receptor beta chains drawn from one sample of a study of spatial heterogeneity in lung cancer. Each CDR3 protein gets one entry after TCRdb re-called the 5' RACE reads with MiXCR. The sample has about 27,000 distinct CDR3 sequences; around 7.5% are singletons. The material was lung tumor tissue, obtained at surgery. The source is a male donor with early-stage non-small cell lung cancer. CDR3s include the opening cysteine and the closing phenylalanine or tryptophan. Each record gives: V gene, CDR3 protein.

TRBV5-5	CASSLGGSRQETQYF
TRBV27	CASSLGRDVLFF
TRBV5-1	CASSWWTEVSYEQYF
TRBV20-1	CSGSGQRYGYTF
TRBV10-3	CAISDAVPGTQYF
TRBV20-1	CSAAGQGMREQYF
TRBV6-5	CASSPMGAEQYF
TRBV7-6	CASSLDTGANVLTF
TRBV20-1	CSVGRTDTQYF
TRBV7-9	CASSPSSGNTIYF
TRBV28	CASSFDEKLFF